Below are 14 T cell receptor beta chains sequenced from a single sample in a study of T-cell memory formation after mild COVID-19. TCRdb ran MiXCR on the 5' RACE reads and lists one entry per CDR3 protein. The repertoire has 220,000 or so distinct CDR3 sequences, approximately 10% of them found once; the top ten carry 3.5%. Sequenced input: PBMCs or a T cell subset sorted from them (not recorded which). The receptors derive from a man aged 18 to 30 who had mild COVID-19 (a few samples of this study predate the infection). Cell type and time point are not known.

This clonotype was seen a handful of times. The chain recombines TRBV7-8 with TRBJ1-1; the D is unclear. The V end was cut by 5 bases, the J end by 5 bases, with 12 bases between. The V gene's germline CDR1 is SGHVS and CDR2 FQNEAQ. This CDR3 is built from 13 residues. The chain's CDR3 is CASSKEGDTEAFF. The CDR3 nucleotides read TGTGCCAGCAGCAAAGAGGGTGATACTGAAGCTTTCTTT.

This clonotype was seen more than once but under ten times. The rearrangement joins TRBV4-3 to TRBJ1-2; the D gene is possibly TRBD1 (6 bases). Germline-derived CDR1 and CDR2 are LGHNA and YSLEER. V shed 0 bases and J shed 5 bases, with 16 bases lying between them. The length of the CDR3 is 16 residues. The CDR3 loop reads CASSQDSAGVGYGYTF. The CDR3 DNA reads as TGCGCCAGCAGCCAAGACTCGGCAGGGGTAGGATATGGCTACACCTTC.

This clonotype was picked up a small number of times. The chain uses TRBV5-1 and TRBJ2-2; a weak D match, TRBD1 (5 bases). Deletions cut 0 bases from V and 7 bases from J, with 13 bases between. The germline gives CDR1 SGHRS, CDR2 YFSETQ. CDR3 length: 15 amino acids. This chain's CDR3 is CASSLVPGHDGELFF. DNA for the CDR3: TGCGCCAGCAGCTTGGTTCCAGGGCATGACGGGGAGCTGTTTTTT.

This clonotype was seen more than once but under ten times. J is TRBJ1-3 and V is TRBV15; D ambiguous. Germline V gene lookup returns CDR1 LNHNV and CDR2 YYDKDF (reference sequence). This CDR3 has 12 residues. The ends were cut back, 2 bases at V and 4 bases at J, with 3 bases in the middle. The CDR3 loop is CATSRQGNTIYF. CDR3 DNA sequence: TGTGCCACCAGCAGACAGGGAAACACCATATATTTT.

J is TRBJ2-1 and V is TRBV7-9; the match to TRBD2 covers 10 bases. The germline V gene has CDR1 SEHNR and CDR2 FQNEAQ (reference sequence). The CDR3 is 15 amino acids. Trimming at V came to 1 base and at J to 8 bases, leaving 5 bases not matched to a gene. The CDR3 loop reads CASSLGGTSDDEQFF. The CDR3 nucleotides are TGTGCCAGCAGCTTAGGAGGGACTAGCGACGATGAGCAGTTCTTC.

This clonotype came up a few times. V gene TRBV20-1 combines with J gene TRBJ2-5; TRBD2 agrees at 7 bases. This CDR3 has 17 residues. Looked up from germline, CDR1 is DFQATT and CDR2 is SNEGSKA (reference sequence). V was pared by 5 bases and J by 0 bases, with 15 bases of the junction left unmatched. CDR3: CSAPRMSGGLYQETQYF. Written as DNA, the CDR3 is TGCAGTGCTCCCCGAATGTCGGGGGGATTGTACCAAGAGACCCAGTACTTC.

This clonotype was seen more than once but under ten times. The V call is TRBV6-5, the J call TRBJ2-1; 14 bases match TRBD2. Germline V gene data show CDR1 as MNHEY and CDR2 as SVGAGI. With 6 bases clipped from V and 1 base from J, the junction kept 8 bases outside the gene matches. The CDR3 consists of 18 residues. The CDR3 loop reads CASRRTSGGSRSYNEQFF. The CDR3 DNA follows: TGTGCCAGCAGGCGGACTAGCGGGGGGTCGAGGTCCTACAATGAGCAGTTCTTC.

This clonotype was seen a few times. The gene calls are TRBV18 and TRBJ2-3; TRBD1 might be the D (5 bases). V was cut by 0 bases and J by 1 base, with 14 bases left in between. The CDR3 covers 17 residues. Germline values: CDR1 KGHSH, CDR2 LQKENI. CDR3 DNA sequence: TGTGCCAGCTCACCACCGGTAGGGGCGACTGGCACAGATACGCAGTATTTT. Its protein is CASSPPVGATGTDTQYF.

This clonotype appeared a few times. Germline is not matched at one junction end, which may reflect a read error. The rearrangement joins TRBV12-3 or TRBV12-4 to TRBJ2-5; TRBD1 matches at 8 bases. This CDR3 is 14 amino acids long. CDR3 nucleotides: TGTGCCAGCAGCTTAGGACAGGGTAGGCAGACCCAGTACTTC. Its translation is CASSLGQGRQTQYF.

J is TRBJ2-1 and V is TRBV20-1; 9 bases align to TRBD2. Germline trimming cut 3 bases from V and 4 bases from J; bases unmatched to any gene: 10. This CDR3 has 16 residues. Germline-derived CDR1 and CDR2 are DFQATT and SNEGSKA (reference sequence). DNA for the CDR3: TGCAGTGCTAGGGGGGCTAGCGGGGCCATTTACAATGAGCAGTTCTTC. Amino acids: CSARGASGAIYNEQFF.

This chain links TRBV7-2 with TRBJ2-1, with 7 positions matching TRBD1. Germline V lookup: CDR1 SGHTA, CDR2 FQGNSA. Germline trimming cut 4 bases from V and 3 bases from J; bases unmatched to any gene: 3. This CDR3 has 14 amino acids. The CDR3 nucleotides are TGTGCCAGCAGCTCGGACAGGAGCTACAATGAGCAGTTCTTC. Protein product: CASSSDRSYNEQFF.

At least ten counts were recorded for this clonotype. The chain has TRBV11-2 and TRBJ1-1, with D unclear. The V gene lost 1 base and the J gene lost 0 bases, with 6 bases spanning the gap. Germline CDR1 SGHAT, CDR2 FQNNGV. This CDR3 region has 14 residues. Here the CDR3 DNA reads TGTGCCAGCAGCTTAGGGAACATGAACACTGAAGCTTTCTTT. It encodes CASSLGNMNTEAFF.

The chain joins TRBV7-6 to TRBJ2-1, with 9 bases aligning to TRBD2. The CDR3 consists of 15 residues. The V and J ends lost 5 bases and 6 bases, in that order; junction bases with no gene match: 8. The germline CDR1 and CDR2 sequences are SGHVS and FNYEAQ. CDR3 sequence: CASSPPRGGGNEQFF. CDR3 coding DNA: TGTGCCAGCAGCCCCCCGCGGGGGGGGGGCAATGAGCAGTTCTTC.

This clonotype was counted between two and nine times. The chain recombines TRBV2 with TRBJ2-7, with 9 bases that match TRBD2. The CDR3 is 15 amino acids. V was pared by 6 bases and J by 3 bases, with 9 bases of the junction left unmatched. Germline V gives CDR1 SNHLY, CDR2 FYNNEI. CDR3 amino acids: CASSAELAGHYEQYF. The CDR3 DNA sequence: TGTGCCAGCAGCGCCGAACTAGCGGGCCACTACGAGCAGTACTTC.